This T cell receptor beta chain comes out of a study of early T cells in non-severe SARS-CoV-2 infection (dated by TCRdb to the early 2020s). With regard to the full study: Because TCR sequencing was done on bulk RNA from unsorted whole blood, the alpha and beta chains could not be paired.

General findings and caveats noted by the study authors: Matching against VDJdb was skewed toward anti-spike CD8 responses, likely underestimated virus-specific expansions, and missed private and CD4 specificities.

Deletion took 8 bases off V and 5 bases off J, with a span of 18 bases between the germline ends. From a lookup of the germline V gene, CDR1 and CDR2 are SGHVS and FNYEAQ. Inclusive of the bounding cysteine and phenylalanine, the CDR3 is 14 residues long. Only the CDR3 DNA is retained, 42 bases long and in frame from the first base. Libraries were made using 5' RACE. The sequencing machine was a NextSeq 500. The TCR library protocol attached unique molecular identifiers to individual cDNA molecules to correct for sequencing error and PCR bias. Both TCR alpha and beta chains were sequenced, and tight co-correlation was observed between alpha and beta sequence abundances in each sample. The study's processing was this. Decombinator V4 was used to annotate TCR sequences for V gene, J gene and CDR3. TCRs were defined as expanded if a significant change between any two time points was detected under a Poisson model with p below 0.0001. TCR abundances were normalised to the total number of TCRs sequenced per sample and expressed as counts per million. TRAV1-2 paired with TRAJ12, TRAJ20 or TRAJ33 defined MAIT TCRs, while TRAV10 paired with TRAJ18 defined iNKT TCRs. A search of VDJdb, accessed on 1 November 2021, was run for TCRs annotated to CMV, EBV and SARS-CoV-2, with TCRs annotated for multiple antigens excluded. TCRdb cleaned the public reads at Q25 with fastp, built clones with MiXCR and kept in-frame beta chains. Rows are combined by CDR3 protein, so each entry shows the most common genes and DNA. The V and J calls and clone size are TCRdb's, not the authors'. This sample is represented by about 110,000 distinct CDR3 sequences; 9% to 13% of them were singletons. Less than 3.5% of the sample is taken by the ten largest.

Details on this clonotype: It has no known antigen specificity. The record has no base qualities; no much larger clone is one base away.

Set within a cohort of healthcare workers in London, UK, this nested case-control study involved weekly PCR testing of nasopharyngeal swabs along with blood sampling. Healthcare workers were enrolled in the week of the UK lockdown, from 23 to 31 March 2020, and were followed every week for up to roughly 16 weeks. Sequencing was performed on whole blood. This sequence uses TRBV7-6 and TRBJ2-5; the D gene cannot be resolved beyond TRBD1 or TRBD2, each matching 5 bases. The sequence was collected from an adult who was a healthcare worker with PCR-confirmed SARS-CoV-2 infection or an uninfected control (not recorded which). The CDR3 has the sequence CASSRDGEFETQYF. DNA sequence: TGTGCCAGCTCCCGGGACGGCGAGTTCGAGACCCAGTACTTC.